This T cell receptor beta chain was identified during a study of shared clonotypes between healthy human individuals (dated by TCRdb to 2020 to 2021). Background for the entire study: The cohort comprised two women and a few men aged 18 to 49 years. For each donor, three plates each were used for CD4 naive and CD4 memory, two plates were used for CD8 naive, and one plate was used for CD8 memory. To estimate repertoire size and how much clonotype sharing occurs between individuals, the study deeply sequenced the blood TCR repertoires of roughly 5 healthy adults. Libraries were prepared and TCR repertoires were sequenced by different laboratories using diverse techniques, in order to increase sequencing depth and limit assay-specific biases. Per donor, leukapheresis produced somewhere between about 0.8 and 9.5 billion PBMCs.

On the study overall, not on this receptor specifically: Compared with non-shared clonotypes, clonotypes shared by all four sorted-subset donors had higher generation probabilities. The small number of donors limited the genetic and exposure-history diversity represented. Larger estimated clonotype richness was generally found for naive subsets than for memory subsets. Rarefaction of sorted-subset datasets indicated incomplete sequencing despite the large sequencing depth. Across several donors, 5% to 6% of naive CD4, around 3.3% of naive CD8, 2.3% of memory CD4, and around 0.4% of memory CD8 clonotypes were shared. Sampling was limited to blood, and TCR repertoires in tissue likely differ from TCR repertoires in blood. Based on pairwise subsampling, the degree of clonotype sharing among donors was expected to be affected by sequencing depth.

To note about this clone: This receptor's antigen is unknown. One base away there is no much larger clone; base qualities are not given.

CD8 naive samples were obtained by positive selection for CCR7 among CD45RO-negative cells, yielding a CD45RA+CCR7+ population from which TemRA cells were excluded. The donors were healthy, HIV-negative adults who had no recently reported acute infections or vaccinations. Every donor was a Caucasian adult living in Nashville, Tennessee, USA. After blood collection by leukapheresis, PBMCs were isolated using Ficoll-Histopaque density gradient centrifugation and then cryopreserved in the vapor phase of liquid nitrogen. Analytical flow cytometry was used to check the purity and quantity of each magnetically sorted T cell population. From each sorted fraction, genomic DNA was isolated and quantified by UV absorbance on a Nanodrop 2000c. Using the deep immunoSEQ assay, multiplex PCR amplified TCR CDR3 regions from genomic DNA. Extracted genomic DNA from each cell subset was spread evenly across all wells of several immunoSEQ 96-well plates, with each plate serving as a replicate. Each replicate PCR for sorted subsets received about 200 ng genomic DNA, equal to tens of thousands of T cell genomes. Purified libraries were measured with a Qubit 3.0 fluorometer, size-checked on a Bioanalyzer 2100, and measured again with the KAPA Library Quantification kit. Each immunoSEQ 96-well plate was sequenced on its own single-read 150-cycle Illumina NextSeq 550 flow cell. The paper's data handling went like this. Because the immunoSEQ output held only junctional sequences and lacked quality scores, the filtering could not match the filtering applied to full-length reads. To assign V/J genes and CDR3, sequences were annotated using PyIR, a Python wrapper for IgBLAST v1.9, with IMGT germline references. Any read was removed if the V/J assignment was weak (E-value above 1e-6), the CDR3 was missing, or the read contained stop codons, out-of-frame junctions, or ambiguous translated residues. A V3J clonotype was defined by an identical inferred V gene, J gene, and CDR3 amino acid sequence. To compute the percentage overlap between repertoires, the number of shared unique clonotypes was divided by the size of the smaller repertoire. Richness of each repertoire was evaluated using RTK rarefaction, the Chao1 estimator, and Recon v2.1 estimates of unobserved clonotypes. Generation probabilities were computed with OLGA for all TCRbeta clonotypes obtained by the gDNA method from a handful of donors. TCRdb re-hosts the immuneACCESS table, in-frame sequences only. Its copies lack some clones; in the studies checked, an unresolved V gene accounts for under half of them, and the cause for the rest is not known. For V, J and clone size, that table is used; D and trimming come from the DNA. Within this sample are about 750,000 clones, with 80% to 95% of them counted one time only. The ten largest account for nearly 25% of the sample.

The CDR3 goes from the cysteine to the phenylalanine over 11 residues. Only the CDR3 DNA is retained, 33 bases long and in frame from the first base. According to the germline V gene, CDR1 reads SQVTM and CDR2 reads ANQGSEA. The rearrangement combines TRBV29-1 with TRBJ2-7, with no reliable assignment of the D segment. Sequencing was done on a sample of naive CD8+ T cells sorted from blood. In light of the paper, this sample's cell subset or site label describes: CD45RA+CCR7+. This sequence was found in a young man in good health. The DNA is TGCACCGCCGGTAGCATCGACGAGCAGTACTTC. Translated, it gives CTAGSIDEQYF.